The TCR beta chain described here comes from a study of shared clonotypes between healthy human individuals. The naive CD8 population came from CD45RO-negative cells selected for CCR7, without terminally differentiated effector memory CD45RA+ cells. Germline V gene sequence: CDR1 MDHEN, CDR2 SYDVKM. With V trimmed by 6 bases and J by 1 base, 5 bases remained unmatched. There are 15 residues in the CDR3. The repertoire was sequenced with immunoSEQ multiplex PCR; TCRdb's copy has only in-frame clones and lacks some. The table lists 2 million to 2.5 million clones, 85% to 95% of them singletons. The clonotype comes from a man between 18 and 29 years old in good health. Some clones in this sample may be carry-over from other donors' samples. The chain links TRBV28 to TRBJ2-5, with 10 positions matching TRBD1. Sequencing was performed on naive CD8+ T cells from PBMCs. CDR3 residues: CASSTDRGPQETQYF. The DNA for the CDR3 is TGTGCCAGCAGCACCGACAGGGGGCCCCAAGAGACCCAGTACTTC.